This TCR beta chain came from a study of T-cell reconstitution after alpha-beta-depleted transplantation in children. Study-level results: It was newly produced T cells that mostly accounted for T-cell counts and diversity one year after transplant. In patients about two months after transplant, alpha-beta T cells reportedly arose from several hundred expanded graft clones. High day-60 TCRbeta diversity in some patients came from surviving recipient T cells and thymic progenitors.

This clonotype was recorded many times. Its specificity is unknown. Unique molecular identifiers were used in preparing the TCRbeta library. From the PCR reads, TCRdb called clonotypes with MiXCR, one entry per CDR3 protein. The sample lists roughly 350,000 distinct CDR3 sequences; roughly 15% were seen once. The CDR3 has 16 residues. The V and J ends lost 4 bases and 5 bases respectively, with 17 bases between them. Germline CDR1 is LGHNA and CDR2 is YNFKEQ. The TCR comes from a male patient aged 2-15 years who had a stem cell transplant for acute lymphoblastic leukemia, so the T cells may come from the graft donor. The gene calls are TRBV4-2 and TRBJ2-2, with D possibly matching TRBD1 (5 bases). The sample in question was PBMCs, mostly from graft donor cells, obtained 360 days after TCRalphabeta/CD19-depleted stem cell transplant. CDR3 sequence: CASSPRGSLETGELFF. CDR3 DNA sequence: TGTGCCAGCAGCCCAAGGGGCTCCCTAGAAACCGGGGAGCTGTTTTTT.